This T cell receptor (beta chain) was identified in a study of blood T cell repertoires in COVID-19. Whole-study context: Donors in the United States, Italy and Spain gave samples during acute or convalescent COVID-19. Nucleic acid was either cDNA or gDNA, and it came from T cells, B-cell-depleted T cells, or PBMCs.

CDR1 LGHDT and CDR2 YNNKEL come from the germline V gene (reference sequence). This CDR3 is built from 17 residues. Losses at the gene ends were 2 bases for V and 7 bases for J; bases not matched to a gene: 8. This clone came up once. Study processing details: Reference gene primer amplification in the assay estimated nucleated cell counts. TCRdb keeps only in-frame clones here, not all; method: immunoSEQ multiplex PCR. The V and J calls and clone size come from that table; D and trimming were worked out from the DNA. The sample carries tens of thousands of clones, roughly 80% recorded once. The sequenced sample consisted of peripheral blood. The clonotype originates from a human donor in a cohort sampled during active COVID-19. V usage is TRBV3-1 (or the pseudogene TRBV3-2) and J usage is TRBJ2-1; 13 bases fit TRBD2. CDR3 sequence reads: CASSQSTSGGANNEQFF. CDR3 coding DNA: TGTGCCAGCAGCCAAAGTACTAGCGGGGGGGCAAATAATGAGCAGTTCTTC.